This T cell receptor (beta chain) was captured in a study of blood T cell repertoires in COVID-19. Study-wide context: The United States, Italy and Spain were the sources of the acute and convalescent COVID-19 samples.

The V segment lost 3 bases and the J segment 4 bases; nucleotides outside the gene matches: 6. This CDR3 comprises 15 residues. Looked up from germline, CDR1 is SGHRS and CDR2 is YFSETQ. Under the authors' procedure: Reference gene primer amplification yielded estimated nucleated cell counts. Repertoires were generated with immunoSEQ multiplex PCR, while TCRdb's copy carries only in-frame clones and drops some. The V and J calls and the clone size are those of that table, but D and trimming were determined from the DNA. Here the sample spans a few hundred thousand clones, just over 85% being singletons. Study members were between about 18 and 100 years old and lived in over 20 US regions. Cohort assignment relied on participant-reported clinical history. This clone has only one observation.

The clonotype was recovered from a man aged 25-45 years who had recovered from COVID-19. Sequencing was done on a sample of PBMCs or T cells enriched from blood (not recorded which). The chain uses TRBV5-1 and TRBJ2-7, with 11 bases lining up with TRBD2. The CDR3 sequence is CASSSAGTSGYEQYF. CDR3 bases: TGCGCCAGCAGCTCGGCGGGGACTAGCGGATACGAGCAGTACTTC.